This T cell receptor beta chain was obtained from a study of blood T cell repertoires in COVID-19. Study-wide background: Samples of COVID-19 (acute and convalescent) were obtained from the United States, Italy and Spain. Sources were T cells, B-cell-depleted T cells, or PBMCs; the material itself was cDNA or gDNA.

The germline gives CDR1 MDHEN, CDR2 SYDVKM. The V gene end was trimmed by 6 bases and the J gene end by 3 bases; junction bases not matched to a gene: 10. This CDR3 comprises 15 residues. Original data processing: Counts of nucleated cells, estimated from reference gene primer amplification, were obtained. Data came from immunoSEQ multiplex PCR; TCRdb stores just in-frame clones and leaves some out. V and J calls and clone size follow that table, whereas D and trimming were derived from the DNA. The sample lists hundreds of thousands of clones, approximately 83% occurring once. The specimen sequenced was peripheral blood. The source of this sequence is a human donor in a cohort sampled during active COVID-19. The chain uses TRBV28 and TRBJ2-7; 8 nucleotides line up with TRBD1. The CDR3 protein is CASRSITGGLYEQYF. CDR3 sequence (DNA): TGTGCCAGCAGGTCGATTACAGGGGGACTCTACGAGCAGTACTTC.